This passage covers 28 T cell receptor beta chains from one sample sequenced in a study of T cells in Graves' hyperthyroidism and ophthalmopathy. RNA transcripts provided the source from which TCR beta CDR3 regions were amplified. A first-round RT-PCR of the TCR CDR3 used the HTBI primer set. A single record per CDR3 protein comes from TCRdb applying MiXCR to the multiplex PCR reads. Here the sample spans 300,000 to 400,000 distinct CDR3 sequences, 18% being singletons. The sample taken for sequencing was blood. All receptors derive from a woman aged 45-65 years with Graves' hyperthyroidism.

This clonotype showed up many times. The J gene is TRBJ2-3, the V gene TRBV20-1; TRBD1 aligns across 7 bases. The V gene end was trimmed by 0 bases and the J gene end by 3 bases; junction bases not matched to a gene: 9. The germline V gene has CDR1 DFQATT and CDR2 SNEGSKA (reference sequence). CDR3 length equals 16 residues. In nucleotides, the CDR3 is TGCAGTGCTAGAGATTTGAGACAGGGAGAAACAGATACGCAGTATTTT. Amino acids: CSARDLRQGETDTQYF.

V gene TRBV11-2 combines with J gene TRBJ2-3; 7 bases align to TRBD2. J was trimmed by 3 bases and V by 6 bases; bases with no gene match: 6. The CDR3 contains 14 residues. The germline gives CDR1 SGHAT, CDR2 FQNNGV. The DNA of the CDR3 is TGTGCCAGCAGACACGGGGGGTCTACAGATACGCAGTATTTT. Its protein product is CASRHGGSTDTQYF. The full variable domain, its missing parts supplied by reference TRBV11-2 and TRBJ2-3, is EAGVAQSPRYKIIEKRQSVAFWCNPISGHATLYWYQQILGQGPKLLIQFQNNGVVDDSQLPKDRFSAERLKGVDSTLKIQPAKLEDSAVYLCASRHGGSTDTQYFGPGTRLTVL.

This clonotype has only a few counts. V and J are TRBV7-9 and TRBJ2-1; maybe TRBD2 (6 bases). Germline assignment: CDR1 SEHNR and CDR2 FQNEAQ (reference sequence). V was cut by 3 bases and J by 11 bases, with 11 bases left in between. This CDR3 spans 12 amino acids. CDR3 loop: CASSFGGTQQFF. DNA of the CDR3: TGTGCCAGCAGCTTTGGCGGGACGCAGCAGTTCTTC. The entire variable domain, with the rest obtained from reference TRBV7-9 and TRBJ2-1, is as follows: DTGVSQNPRHKITKRGQNVTFRCDPISEHNRLYWYRQTLGQGPEFLTYFQNEAQLEKSRLLSDRFSAERPKGSFSTLEIQRTEQGDSAMYLCASSFGGTQQFFGPGTRLTVL.

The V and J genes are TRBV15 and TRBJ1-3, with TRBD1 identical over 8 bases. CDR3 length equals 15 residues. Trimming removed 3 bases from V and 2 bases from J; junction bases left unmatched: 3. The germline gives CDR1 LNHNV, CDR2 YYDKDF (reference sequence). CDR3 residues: CATSRDRDPGNTIYF. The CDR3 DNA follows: TGTGCCACCAGCAGGGACAGGGATCCTGGAAACACCATATATTTT.

In DNA form, the CDR3 reads TGTGCCAGCAGTTTAGACAGGGGGGCGGGCGAGCAGTACGTC. It specifies CASSLDRGAGEQYV. The chain has TRBV7-2 and TRBJ2-7, with TRBD1 matching over 9 bases. The CDR3 is 14 residues long. The germline V gene has CDR1 SGHTA and CDR2 FQGNSA.

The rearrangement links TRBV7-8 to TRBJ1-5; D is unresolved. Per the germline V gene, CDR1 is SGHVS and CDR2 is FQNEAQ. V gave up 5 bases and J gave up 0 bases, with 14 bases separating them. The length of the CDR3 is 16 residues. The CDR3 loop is CASSIETLNSNQPQHF. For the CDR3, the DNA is TGTGCCAGCAGCATAGAGACACTGAATAGCAATCAGCCCCAGCATTTT.

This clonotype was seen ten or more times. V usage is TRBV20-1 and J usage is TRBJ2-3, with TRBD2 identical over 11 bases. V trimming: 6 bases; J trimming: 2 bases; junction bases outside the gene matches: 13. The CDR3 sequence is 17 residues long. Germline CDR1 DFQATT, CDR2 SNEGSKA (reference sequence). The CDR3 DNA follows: TGCAGTGCGCTCCTGCGTCTAGCGGGAGGCGCCACAGATACGCAGTATTTT. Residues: CSALLRLAGGATDTQYF.

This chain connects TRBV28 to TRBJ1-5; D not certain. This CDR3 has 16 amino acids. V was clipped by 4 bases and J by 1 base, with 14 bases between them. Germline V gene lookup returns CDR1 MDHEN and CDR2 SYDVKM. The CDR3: CASSSGARTSNQPQHF. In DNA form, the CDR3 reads TGTGCCAGCAGTTCGGGCGCGCGTACCAGCAATCAGCCCCAGCATTTT.

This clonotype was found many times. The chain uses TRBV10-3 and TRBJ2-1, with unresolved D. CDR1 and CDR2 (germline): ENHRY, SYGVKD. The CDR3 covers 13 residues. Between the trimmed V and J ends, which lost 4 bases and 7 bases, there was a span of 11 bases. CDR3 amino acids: CAISATYQNEQFF. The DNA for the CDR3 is TGTGCCATCAGTGCTACGTATCAGAATGAGCAGTTCTTC.

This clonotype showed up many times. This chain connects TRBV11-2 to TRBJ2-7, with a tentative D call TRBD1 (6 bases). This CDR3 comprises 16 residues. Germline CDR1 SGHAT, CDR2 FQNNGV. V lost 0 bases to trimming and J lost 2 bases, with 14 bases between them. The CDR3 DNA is TGTGCCAGCAGCTTAGATGGTTGGCAGGGGACCTACGAGCAGTACTTC. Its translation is CASSLDGWQGTYEQYF.

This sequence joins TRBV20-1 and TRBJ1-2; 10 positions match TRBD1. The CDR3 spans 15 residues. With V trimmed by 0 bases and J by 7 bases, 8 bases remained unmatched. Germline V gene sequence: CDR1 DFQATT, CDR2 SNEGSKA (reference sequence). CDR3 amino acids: CSARDNDRGQGGYTF. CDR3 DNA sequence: TGCAGTGCTAGAGATAATGACAGGGGGCAAGGTGGCTACACCTTC.

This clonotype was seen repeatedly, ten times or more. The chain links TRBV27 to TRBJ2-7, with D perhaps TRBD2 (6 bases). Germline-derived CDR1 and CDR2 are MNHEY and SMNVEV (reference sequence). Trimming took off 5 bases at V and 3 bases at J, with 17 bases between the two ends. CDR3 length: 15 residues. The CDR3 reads CASSLSGVGVYEQYF. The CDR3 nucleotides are TGTGCCAGCAGTCTTAGCGGCGTAGGGGTCTACGAGCAGTACTTC.

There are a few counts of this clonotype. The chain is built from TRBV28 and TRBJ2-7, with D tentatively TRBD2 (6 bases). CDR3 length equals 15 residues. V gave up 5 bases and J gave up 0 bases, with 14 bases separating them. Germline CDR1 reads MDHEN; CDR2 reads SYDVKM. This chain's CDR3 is CASSVAGFSSYEQYF. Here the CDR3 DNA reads TGTGCCAGCAGTGTGGCGGGGTTTAGCTCCTACGAGCAGTACTTC. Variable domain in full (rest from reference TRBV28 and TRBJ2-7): DVKVTQSSRYLVKRTGEKVFLECVQDMDHENMFWYRQDPGLGLRLIYFSYDVKMKEKGDIPEGYSVSREKKERFSLILESASTNQTSMYLCASSVAGFSSYEQYFGPGTRLTVT.

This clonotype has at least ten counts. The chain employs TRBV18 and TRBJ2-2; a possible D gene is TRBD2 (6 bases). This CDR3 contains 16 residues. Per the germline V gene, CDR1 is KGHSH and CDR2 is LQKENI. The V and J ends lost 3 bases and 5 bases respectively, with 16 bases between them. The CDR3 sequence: CASSPTPRLDTGELFF. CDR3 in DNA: TGTGCCAGCTCACCTACGCCGCGACTAGATACCGGGGAGCTGTTTTTT.

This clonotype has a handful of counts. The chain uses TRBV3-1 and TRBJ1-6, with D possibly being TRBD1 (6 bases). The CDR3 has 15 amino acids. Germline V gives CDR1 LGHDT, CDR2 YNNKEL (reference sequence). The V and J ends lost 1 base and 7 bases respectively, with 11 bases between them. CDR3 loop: CASSQAQGRNSPLHF. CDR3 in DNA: TGTGCCAGCAGCCAAGCGCAGGGGAGGAATTCACCCCTCCACTTT. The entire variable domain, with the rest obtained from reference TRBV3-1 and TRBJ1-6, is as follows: DTAVSQTPKYLVTQMGNDKSIKCEQNLGHDTMYWYKQDSKKFLKIMFSYNNKELIINETVPNRFSPKSPDKAHLNLHINSLELGDSAVYFCASSQAQGRNSPLHFGNGTRLTVT.

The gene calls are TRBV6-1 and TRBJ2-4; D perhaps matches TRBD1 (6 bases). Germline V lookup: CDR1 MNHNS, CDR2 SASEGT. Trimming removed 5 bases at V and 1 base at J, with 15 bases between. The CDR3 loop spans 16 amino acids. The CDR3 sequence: CASSYARTAAKNIQYF. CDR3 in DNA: TGTGCCAGCAGTTACGCGCGGACAGCGGCCAAAAACATTCAGTACTTC.

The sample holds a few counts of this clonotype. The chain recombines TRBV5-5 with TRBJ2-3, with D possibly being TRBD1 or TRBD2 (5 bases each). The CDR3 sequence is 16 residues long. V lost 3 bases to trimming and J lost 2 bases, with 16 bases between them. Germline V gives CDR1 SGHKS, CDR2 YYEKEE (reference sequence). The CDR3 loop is CASSWGSSPDTDTQYF. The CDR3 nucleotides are TGTGCCAGCAGCTGGGGGTCTAGCCCGGACACAGATACGCAGTATTTT.

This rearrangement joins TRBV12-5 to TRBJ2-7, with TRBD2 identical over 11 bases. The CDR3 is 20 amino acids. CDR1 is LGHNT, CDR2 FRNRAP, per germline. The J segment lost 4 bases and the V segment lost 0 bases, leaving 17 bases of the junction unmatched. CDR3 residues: CASGLVPGNRATSGEYEQYF. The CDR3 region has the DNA TGTGCTAGTGGTTTGGTACCCGGGAACAGGGCGACTAGCGGGGAATACGAGCAGTACTTC. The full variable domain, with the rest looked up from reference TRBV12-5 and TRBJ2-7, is DARVTQTPRHKVTEMGQEVTMRCQPILGHNTVFWYRQTMMQGLELLAYFRNRAPLDDSGMPKDRFSAEMPDATLATLKIQPSEPRDSAVYFCASGLVPGNRATSGEYEQYFGPGTRLTVT.

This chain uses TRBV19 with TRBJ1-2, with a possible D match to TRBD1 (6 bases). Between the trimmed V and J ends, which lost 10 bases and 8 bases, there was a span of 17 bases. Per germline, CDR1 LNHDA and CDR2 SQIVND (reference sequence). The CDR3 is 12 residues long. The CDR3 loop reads CATSNGGGGYTF. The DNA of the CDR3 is TGTGCCACCAGCAATGGGGGCGGCGGCTACACCTTC.

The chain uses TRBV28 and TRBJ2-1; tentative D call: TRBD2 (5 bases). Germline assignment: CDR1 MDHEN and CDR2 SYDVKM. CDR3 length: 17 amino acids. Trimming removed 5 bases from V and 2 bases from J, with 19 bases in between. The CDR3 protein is CASSTVTTPQTYNEQFF. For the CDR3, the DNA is TGTGCCAGCAGTACTGTGACTACTCCACAAACCTACAATGAGCAGTTCTTC.

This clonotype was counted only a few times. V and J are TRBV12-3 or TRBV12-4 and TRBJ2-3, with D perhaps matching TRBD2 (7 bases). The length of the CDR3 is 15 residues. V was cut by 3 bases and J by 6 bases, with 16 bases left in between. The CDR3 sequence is CASSFERGAGDTQYF. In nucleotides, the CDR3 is TGTGCCAGCAGTTTCGAACGGGGGGCAGGGGATACGCAGTATTTT.

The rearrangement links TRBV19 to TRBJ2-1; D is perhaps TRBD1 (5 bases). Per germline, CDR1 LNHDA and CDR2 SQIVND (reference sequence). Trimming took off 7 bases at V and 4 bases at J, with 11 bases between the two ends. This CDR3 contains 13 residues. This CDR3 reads CASNPGLYNEQFF. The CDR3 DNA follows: TGTGCCAGTAACCCAGGGCTGTACAATGAGCAGTTCTTC.

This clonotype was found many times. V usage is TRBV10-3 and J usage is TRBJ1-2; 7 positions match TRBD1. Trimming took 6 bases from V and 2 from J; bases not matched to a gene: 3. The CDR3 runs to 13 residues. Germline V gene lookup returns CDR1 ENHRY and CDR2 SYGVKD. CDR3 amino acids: CAIRQGVNYGYTF. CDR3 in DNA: TGTGCCATCAGGCAGGGGGTGAACTATGGCTACACCTTC.

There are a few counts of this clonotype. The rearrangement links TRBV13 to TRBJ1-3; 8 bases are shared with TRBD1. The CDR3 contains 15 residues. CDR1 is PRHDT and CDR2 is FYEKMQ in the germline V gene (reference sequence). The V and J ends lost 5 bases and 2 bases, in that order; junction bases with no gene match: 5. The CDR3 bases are TGTGCCAGCAGCCTACCGGGACAGGCTGGAAACACCATATATTTT. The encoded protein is CASSLPGQAGNTIYF.

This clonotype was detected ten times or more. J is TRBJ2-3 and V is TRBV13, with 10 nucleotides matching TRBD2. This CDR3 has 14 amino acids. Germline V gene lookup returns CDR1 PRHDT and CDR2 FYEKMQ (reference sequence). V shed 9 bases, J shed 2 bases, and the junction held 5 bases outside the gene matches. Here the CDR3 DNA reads TGTGCCAGTGGAGCGGGAGGGTTCACAGATACGCAGTATTTT. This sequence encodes CASGAGGFTDTQYF.

CDR3 residues: CASSLAGVGGADYGYTF. CDR3 bases: TGTGCCAGCAGCTTAGCGGGGGTGGGGGGCGCAGACTATGGCTACACCTTC. The chain couples TRBV7-8 to TRBJ1-2; D might be TRBD1 (6 bases). Germline CDR1 and CDR2: SGHVS and FQNEAQ. Between the trimmed V and J ends, which lost 0 bases and 3 bases, there was a span of 17 bases. The CDR3 covers 17 residues.

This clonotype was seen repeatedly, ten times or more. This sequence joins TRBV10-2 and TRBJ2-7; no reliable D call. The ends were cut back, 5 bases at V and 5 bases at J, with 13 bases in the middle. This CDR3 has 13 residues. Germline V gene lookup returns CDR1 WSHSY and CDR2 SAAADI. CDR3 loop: CASSRSPPDEQYF. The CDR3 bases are TGCGCCAGCAGTAGGTCTCCGCCGGACGAGCAGTACTTC.

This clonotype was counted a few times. CDR3 DNA: TGTGCCAGCAGCTTAGCAGGGACTAAGAACACTGAAGCTTTCTTT. The encoded protein is CASSLAGTKNTEAFF. The chain carries TRBV7-9 and TRBJ1-1; weak D call: TRBD1 (5 bases). The CDR3 totals 15 residues. From germline, CDR1 is SEHNR and CDR2 FQNEAQ (reference sequence). V lost 0 bases, J lost 1 base, and 9 bases lay in between.